The 25 T cell receptor beta chains below come from one sample, sequenced in a study of blood T cell dynamics during melanoma immunotherapy. Time point noted: pre-treatment baseline. The table came from immunoSEQ multiplex PCR; TCRdb's copy has only in-frame clones and leaves some out. This sample yields 15,000 to 20,000 clones, of which roughly 92% are seen a single time; around 1.7% belongs to the top ten. The specimen was blood, collected from a patient treated with checkpoint blockade. These receptors were collected from a human donor with melanoma.

This chain uses TRBV19 with TRBJ2-3; 7 bases fit TRBD2. The ends lost 5 bases at V and 1 base at J; junction bases unmatched: 9. Germline CDR1 and CDR2: LNHDA and SQIVND (reference sequence). CDR3 length: 16 amino acids. The CDR3 spells CASSPLKAGGTDTQYF. The CDR3 bases are TGTGCCAGTAGTCCCCTTAAGGCGGGAGGCACAGATACGCAGTATTTT.

The V and J genes are TRBV30 and TRBJ1-1; D unresolved. This CDR3 region has 12 residues. Germline V gives CDR1 GTSNPN, CDR2 SVGIG (reference sequence). V shed 3 bases and J shed 6 bases, with 11 bases lying between them. CDR3 loop: CAWRVETSEAFF. CDR3 DNA sequence: TGTGCCTGGAGAGTAGAAACCTCTGAAGCTTTCTTT. The full variable domain, rest sourced from reference TRBV30 and TRBJ1-1, is SQTIHQWPATLVQPVGSPLSLECTVEGTSNPNLYWYRQAAGRGLQLLFYSVGIGQISSEVPQNLSASRPQDRQFILSSKKLLLSDSGFYLCAWRVETSEAFFGQGTRLTVV.

V gene TRBV9 combines with J gene TRBJ2-5, with D perhaps TRBD2 (7 bases). Germline loops: CDR1 SGDLS, CDR2 YYNGEE. The V gene lost 3 bases and the J gene lost 14 bases, with 20 bases spanning the gap. The CDR3 has 13 residues. CDR3 residues: CASSDGLWGGHYF. CDR3 DNA: TGTGCCAGCAGCGATGGCCTATGGGGGGGCCACTACTTC.

The chain recombines TRBV14 with TRBJ1-1; TRBD1 is a possible D gene (5 bases). This CDR3 comprises 14 residues. V dropped 4 bases and J dropped 7 bases, with 16 bases sitting between them. Germline V gene sequence: CDR1 SGHDN, CDR2 FVKESK. The CDR3 nucleotides read TGTGCCAGCAGCCGGGATCACTCGGGGGGTGAAGCTTTCTTT. Its translation is CASSRDHSGGEAFF.

The chain uses TRBV5-1 and TRBJ2-5; a possible D gene is TRBD1 (5 bases). The germline CDR1 and CDR2 sequences are SGHRS and YFSETQ. The CDR3 consists of 14 residues. The V end was cut by 0 bases, the J end by 1 base, with 7 bases between. The CDR3 loop reads CASSLVTVQETQYF. In DNA, the CDR3 is TGCGCCAGCAGCTTGGTGACAGTCCAAGAGACCCAGTACTTC.

The genes are TRBV5-1 and TRBJ1-2; 8 bases are a match to TRBD1. This CDR3 has 14 amino acids. V trimming: 0 bases; J trimming: 7 bases; junction bases outside the gene matches: 5. Germline lookup yields CDR1 SGHRS and CDR2 YFSETQ. The CDR3 nucleotides are TGCGCCAGCAGCTTGGGGACAGGGTACGCTGGCTACACCTTC. It codes for CASSLGTGYAGYTF.

This chain connects TRBV25-1 to TRBJ2-3; TRBD2 matches at 8 bases. CDR1 MGHDK and CDR2 SYGVNS come from the germline V gene. The CDR3 totals 15 residues. The J segment lost 3 bases and the V segment lost 3 bases, leaving 5 bases of the junction unmatched. Written as DNA, the CDR3 is TGTGCCAGCAGTGAGGACGGGAGGGGGACAGATACGCAGTATTTT. Amino acid sequence: CASSEDGRGTDTQYF.

This clone came up once. The chain links TRBV19 to TRBJ1-2; D might be TRBD1 (5 bases). The CDR3 sequence is 13 residues long. Trimming left V 6 bases short and J 2 bases short, with 10 bases between. CDR1 LNHDA and CDR2 SQIVND come from the germline V gene (reference sequence). Here the CDR3 DNA reads TGTGCCAGTAGCCTACAGGTGAACTATGGCTACACCTTC. Residues: CASSLQVNYGYTF.

The gene calls are TRBV5-4 and TRBJ1-6, with 7 bases fitting TRBD1. This CDR3 has 14 residues. The junction had 2 bases not matched to a gene; V was cut back by 2 bases and J by 6 bases. The V gene's germline CDR1 is SGHNT and CDR2 YYREEE (reference sequence). In nucleotides, the CDR3 is TGTGCCAGCAGCTTTGGGACAGTTAATTCACCCCTCCACTTT. As protein: CASSFGTVNSPLHF.

The chain combines TRBV9 with TRBJ1-2; 11 bases are a match to TRBD1. Germline CDR1 reads SGDLS; CDR2 reads YYNGEE. With V trimmed by 3 bases and J by 9 bases, 7 bases remained unmatched. This CDR3 spans 14 amino acids. CDR3 nucleotide sequence: TGTGCCAGCAGCGCGACGGGACAGGGGGATCGCTACACCTTC. Translating gives CASSATGQGDRYTF.

The V gene is TRBV7-9, the J gene TRBJ2-2, with 9 bases lining up with TRBD1. Germline CDR1 reads SEHNR; CDR2 reads FQNEAQ (reference sequence). The J segment lost 7 bases and the V segment lost 4 bases, leaving 7 bases of the junction unmatched. The CDR3 contains 15 residues. CDR3 coding DNA: TGTGCCAGCAGCTCCGGGGACAGGGAGAGCGGGGAGCTGTTTTTT. Translating it yields CASSSGDRESGELFF.

J is TRBJ1-4 and V is TRBV6-1; TRBD1 is a possible D gene (5 bases). Germline V gene data show CDR1 as MNHNS and CDR2 as SASEGT. The CDR3 runs 17 residues. V was trimmed by 1 base and J by 5 bases, leaving 17 bases between them. CDR3 in amino acids: CASSEDGTRTGNEKLFF. In DNA, the CDR3 is TGTGCCAGCAGTGAAGACGGGACTCGAACAGGCAATGAAAAACTGTTTTTT.

This chain's CDR3 is CASSKGTGSSSPLHF. Here the CDR3 DNA reads TGTGCCAGCAGCAAAGGGACAGGGAGTAGTTCACCCCTCCACTTT. The rearrangement links TRBV7-2 to TRBJ1-6; TRBD1 matches 9 bases. Germline lookup yields CDR1 SGHTA and CDR2 FQGNSA. V trimming: 5 bases; J trimming: 9 bases; junction bases outside the gene matches: 8. The length of the CDR3 is 15 residues.

The chain links TRBV29-1 to TRBJ2-5; 11 bases agree with TRBD2. The J segment lost 5 bases and the V segment lost 6 bases, leaving 8 bases of the junction unmatched. The CDR3 consists of 14 residues. Germline values: CDR1 SQVTM, CDR2 ANQGSEA. The CDR3 region has the DNA TGCAGCGTATATAGCGGGAGGGCTCGGGAGACCCAGTACTTC. Encoded protein: CSVYSGRARETQYF. Looking up the rest from reference TRBV29-1 and TRBJ2-5 gives the full variable domain: SAVISQKPSRDICQRGTSLTIQCQVDSQVTMMFWYRQQPGQSLTLIATANQGSEATYESGFVIDKFPISRPNLTFSTLTVSNMSPEDSSIYLCSVYSGRARETQYFGPGTRLLVL.

This chain uses TRBV5-5 with TRBJ1-2; D not certain. This CDR3 contains 17 residues. Germline lookup yields CDR1 SGHKS and CDR2 YYEKEE (reference sequence). Trimming stripped 4 bases from V and 11 bases from J, with 30 bases between. The DNA of the CDR3 is TGTGCCAGCAGCGAGTACACCCTGGGCATTTGGAGCGGGCATTACACCTTC. Translating it yields CASSEYTLGIWSGHYTF.

The genes are TRBV19 and TRBJ2-3, with TRBD2 matching over 8 bases. Unmatched junction bases numbered 14, after V lost 4 bases and J lost 8 bases. The germline gives CDR1 LNHDA, CDR2 SQIVND (reference sequence). The CDR3 is made up of 16 amino acids. CDR3 sequence reads: CASSTELGTSRGTQYF. As DNA, the CDR3 is TGTGCCAGTAGTACCGAACTCGGGACTAGTCGTGGTACGCAGTATTTT.

The rearrangement links TRBV5-1 to TRBJ2-5; perhaps TRBD2 as D (5 bases). The V gene lost 5 bases and the J gene lost 4 bases, with 12 bases spanning the gap. The length of the CDR3 is 13 residues. Germline CDR1 and CDR2: SGHRS and YFSETQ. Here the CDR3 reads CASRFPGGETQYF. The CDR3 coding sequence is TGCGCCAGCAGGTTCCCAGGAGGAGAGACCCAGTACTTC.

Regarding this clone: Additional DNA sequences in this sample encode the identical CDR3. The V and J genes are TRBV30 and TRBJ1-2; D unresolved. Trimming took 0 bases from V and 3 from J, leaving 5 bases between them. There are 12 residues in the CDR3. Germline assignment: CDR1 GTSNPN and CDR2 SVGIG (reference sequence). This chain's CDR3 is CAWSVRDYGYTF. CDR3 DNA: TGTGCCTGGAGTGTACGGGACTATGGCTACACCTTC.

The gene calls are TRBV9 and TRBJ2-7; D ambiguous. Trimming shortened V by 1 base and J by 6 bases, and 14 bases separated the two germline ends. This CDR3 has 14 amino acids. The germline CDR1 and CDR2 sequences are SGDLS and YYNGEE. The CDR3 is CASSVFGDRGEQYF. The CDR3 DNA reads as TGTGCCAGCAGCGTATTCGGAGACCGTGGCGAGCAGTACTTC.

This sequence joins TRBV5-1 and TRBJ2-5; 8 bases match TRBD2. There are 19 residues in the CDR3. CDR1 SGHRS and CDR2 YFSETQ come from the germline V gene. Unmatched junction bases numbered 19, after V lost 5 bases and J lost 1 base. CDR3 in DNA: TGCGCCAGCAGTAGTCGGATTGCGGGAGGTGGGGGGCCCCAAGAGACCCAGTACTTC. Protein sequence: CASSSRIAGGGGPQETQYF.

The chain carries TRBV25-1 and TRBJ2-5; D ambiguous. V lost 5 bases and J 3 bases, leaving 7 bases between the germline ends. Germline assignment: CDR1 MGHDK and CDR2 SYGVNS. The CDR3 is 12 amino acids. CDR3 sequence reads: CASSKQKETQYF. CDR3 coding DNA: TGTGCCAGCAGTAAGCAGAAAGAGACCCAGTACTTC.

This clone was seen only a few times. CDR3 protein: CSVEVAGRWETQYF. In DNA form, the CDR3 reads TGCAGCGTTGAAGTCGCGGGACGGTGGGAGACCCAGTACTTC. V gene TRBV29-1 combines with J gene TRBJ2-5, with a tentative D call TRBD2 (6 bases). The CDR3 contains 14 residues. Trimming cost V 1 base and J 5 bases, with 14 bases left between them. Looked up from germline, CDR1 is SQVTM and CDR2 is ANQGSEA.

The chain carries TRBV23-1 and TRBJ1-6, with 7 bases fitting TRBD1. TRBV23-1 is annotated as an ORF whose role is uncertain. This CDR3 spans 18 amino acids. Trimming removed 0 bases from V and 6 bases from J; junction bases left unmatched: 11. CDR3 nucleotide sequence: TGCGCCAGCAGTCAATCACCAATTACAGGGGTTAGTAATTCACCCCTCCACTTT. Translation: CASSQSPITGVSNSPLHF.

The chain has TRBV11-2 and TRBJ2-7, with TRBD2 identical over 8 bases. The CDR3 is 15 residues long. Losses at the gene ends were 2 bases for V and 6 bases for J; bases not matched to a gene: 9. Germline assignment: CDR1 SGHAT and CDR2 FQNNGV. CDR3: CASSLHGGGLGEQYF. The CDR3 bases are TGTGCCAGCAGCTTACACGGGGGGGGGCTCGGCGAGCAGTACTTC.

The chain employs TRBV15 and TRBJ2-4; TRBD1 aligns across 9 bases. V was pared by 6 bases and J by 0 bases, with 6 bases of the junction left unmatched. The germline V gene encodes CDR1 LNHNV and CDR2 YYDKDF (reference sequence). This CDR3 has 16 residues. The DNA of the CDR3 is TGTGCCACCAGAGAAGGACAGGGGTTAGCCAAAAACATTCAGTACTTC. As protein: CATREGQGLAKNIQYF. Supplemented by reference TRBV15 and TRBJ2-4, the full variable domain reads DAMVIQNPRYQVTQFGKPVTLSCSQTLNHNVMYWYQQKSSQAPKLLFHYYDKDFNNEADTPDNFQSRRPNTSFCFLDIRSPGLGDTAMYLCATREGQGLAKNIQYFGAGTRLSVL.